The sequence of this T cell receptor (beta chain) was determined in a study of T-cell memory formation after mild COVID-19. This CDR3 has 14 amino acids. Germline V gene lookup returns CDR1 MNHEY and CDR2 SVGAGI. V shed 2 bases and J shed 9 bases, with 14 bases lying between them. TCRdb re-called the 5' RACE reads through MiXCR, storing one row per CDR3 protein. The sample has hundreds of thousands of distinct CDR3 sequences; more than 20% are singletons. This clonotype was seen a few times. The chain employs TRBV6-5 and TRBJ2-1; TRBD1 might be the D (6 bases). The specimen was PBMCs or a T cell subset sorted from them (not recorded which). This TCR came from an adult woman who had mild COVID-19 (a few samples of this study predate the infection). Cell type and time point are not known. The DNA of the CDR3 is TGTGCCAGCAGTTACCCCCCTGGGGGCGGTGAGCAGTTCTTC. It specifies CASSYPPGGGEQFF.